The subject of this entry is one T cell receptor (beta chain). The antigen is undetermined. The CDR3 covers 13 residues. Trimming took 5 bases from V and 6 from J; bases not matched to a gene: 3. The V gene's germline CDR1 is MNHEY and CDR2 SVGAGI. This entry comes from a study of graft-versus-host responses after intestinal transplantation. Study results and caveats: GvH clones surfaced in recipient marrow, some emerging earlier in ileum or blood.

Produced via immunoSEQ multiplex PCR; TCRdb's table is partial and in-frame only. The sample yields 35,000 to 45,000 clones, 85% to 95% seen once. The sample consisted of unstimulated CD8+ T cells sorted from spleen or lymph node cells, taken before transplant. This chain joins TRBV6-5 and TRBJ2-7, with 11 bases matching TRBD1. This receptor was taken from a human donor who was the organ donor for an intestinal transplant. In DNA form, the CDR3 reads TGTGCCAGCAGTACCGGGACAGGGGGCGAGCAGTACTTC. This sequence encodes CASSTGTGGEQYF.